The clone carrying this T cell receptor beta chain came up a few times. What it binds is unknown. Per the germline V gene, CDR1 is DFQATT and CDR2 is SNEGSKA (reference sequence). Trimming cost V 2 bases and J 1 base, with 14 bases left between them. CDR3 size: 15 residues. This entry comes from a study of T-cell reconstitution after alpha-beta-depleted transplantation in children. The study's findings and limits: Some patients' high day-60 TCRbeta diversity was traced to surviving recipient T cells and thymic progenitors. The main origin of T-cell counts and diversity one year after transplant was newly produced T cells. Reports say that about two months after transplant, the alpha-beta T cells came out of several hundred graft clones that had expanded.

Preparation of the TCRbeta library was carried out with unique molecular identifiers. Via MiXCR, TCRdb re-called the PCR reads, giving one row per CDR3 protein. The table includes more than 15,000 distinct CDR3 sequences, roughly an eighth detected once. This rearrangement joins TRBV20-1 to TRBJ2-5; D not certain. The source is a boy less than two years old who had a stem cell transplant for Wiskott-Aldrich syndrome, so the T cells may come from the graft donor. The sample consisted of PBMCs, mostly from graft donor cells, taken 180 days after TCRalphabeta/CD19-depleted stem cell transplant. CDR3 sequence (DNA): TGCAGTGCTAGATTTTACGCCCTTCTCCAAGAGACCCAGTACTTC. Residues: CSARFYALLQETQYF.